This T cell receptor (beta chain) was identified during a study of Graves' ophthalmopathy and Graves' hyperthyroidism. The sequenced template was RNA, covering the TCR beta CDR3 region. HTBI primers were employed in first-round RT-PCR, then a second-round multiplex PCR followed. TCRdb called the multiplex PCR reads again in MiXCR, with one record for every CDR3 protein. The sample carries around 590,000 distinct CDR3 sequences, approximately 37% recorded once. Germline lookup yields CDR1 SGHKS and CDR2 YYEKEE (reference sequence). There are 15 residues in the CDR3. On this clonotype itself: A junction boundary mismatches the germline segment, possibly from a read error.

V is TRBV5-5 and J is TRBJ2-5, with 9 bases identical to TRBD2. The sequence derives from an adult man with Graves' hyperthyroidism. What was sequenced was peripheral blood or thyroid tissue (not recorded which). The CDR3 here is CASVSGGTNQETQYF. Here the CDR3 DNA reads TGCGCCAGCGTGAGCGGGGGGACGAACCAAGAGACCCAGTACTTC.